A selection of T cell receptor beta chains follows, all from one sample in a study of T cell responses to AZD1222 COVID-19 vaccine. Profiled with immunoSEQ multiplex PCR; TCRdb holds only in-frame clones, not every one. The data hold around 120,000 clones, with 90% to 95% observed a single time. The sample consisted of peripheral blood, taken on day 0 of AZD1222 vaccination. The receptors come from an adult in good health. Both conserved end residues are part of each CDR3. The size entry is marked missing in some rows and otherwise reads once, few, many or a size class.

j_gene,abundance,v_gene,CDR3aa
TRBJ1-4,NA,TRBV15,CATSGVLVGNEKLFF
TRBJ1-4,NA,TRBV19,CASSVPGRENEKLFF
TRBJ2-1,NA,TRBV5-1,CASSSTMPGLGPSEQFF
TRBJ1-1,NA,TRBV5-1,CASSLEYRGFMNTEAFF
TRBJ1-2,NA,TRBV7-3,CASSLDRAGGYTF
TRBJ1-1,NA,TRBV5-1,CASSLRGSDTEAFF
TRBJ1-5,NA,TRBV19,CASSIGGTNQPQHF
TRBJ1-2,NA,TRBV27,CASSLGGRGYGYTF
TRBJ2-3,NA,TRBV12-5,CASGLQTGADTQYF
TRBJ1-2,NA,TRBV29-1,CSVARGGGYGYTF
TRBJ2-6,NA,TRBV5-4,CASSLGGAGANVLTF
TRBJ2-7,NA,TRBV18,CASSPDRGVSYEQYF
TRBJ1-5,once,TRBV12-3/TRBV12-4,CASRQGDQPQHF
TRBJ1-3,NA,TRBV19,CASSTRDRVLSGNTIYF
TRBJ1-2,NA,TRBV12-5,CASGLVQGIWRYGYTF
TRBJ2-1,NA,TRBV5-4,CASSFGGPSGYNEQFF
TRBJ1-1,NA,TRBV5-1,CASSLGVQNTEAFF
TRBJ1-2,NA,TRBV12-3/TRBV12-4,CASSLTRSYGYTF
TRBJ1-1,NA,TRBV19,CASSIDRGKAFF
TRBJ1-5,NA,TRBV5-4,CASSSGPQTGPQHF
TRBJ2-5,NA,TRBV24-1,CATSDFGRQGKWIQYF
TRBJ2-5,NA,TRBV28,CASSSPSSETQYF
TRBJ1-2,NA,TRBV6-5,CASSYSRPGASGYTF
TRBJ1-3,NA,TRBV2,CASSFSYPGNSGNTIYF
TRBJ2-5,once,TRBV5-4,CASSLKLAEETQYF
TRBJ2-1,few,TRBV4-1,CASSQAPRTGEQFF
TRBJ1-4,NA,TRBV29-1,CSVIHEREKLFF
TRBJ1-1,NA,TRBV19,CASSMSFEVPEAFF
TRBJ1-2,NA,TRBV3-1/TRBV3-2,CASSQNQQSRYGYTF
TRBJ2-1,NA,TRBV18,CASSPESGGRINEQFF
TRBJ1-1,NA,TRBV12-3/TRBV12-4,CASRDDTRTEAFF
TRBJ1-2,NA,TRBV4-3,CASSQGRENYGYTF
TRBJ1-2,NA,TRBV5-1,CASSADSNYGYTF